These T cell receptor beta chains were read from a single sample in a study of response to subunit inactivated influenza vaccine. Via MiXCR, TCRdb re-called the RT-PCR reads, giving one row per CDR3 protein. Of 500,000 to 750,000 distinct CDR3 sequences in the sample, 14% were seen once. Specimen: PBMCs from blood, collected about 12 days after vaccination. The source of these receptors is a man aged 45-60 years who received an inactivated influenza vaccine. Each CDR3 is given with its conserved first and last residue. The D gene is left open where the match is weak.

v_call	j_call	d_call	cdr3_aa
TRBV4-3	TRBJ2-1	TRBD1	CASSQDWSGQGWHEQFF
TRBV5-1	TRBJ2-1	-	CASSEALRARGNEQFF
TRBV20-1	TRBJ2-7	TRBD2	CSAGGQRGVYEQYF
TRBV4-1	TRBJ2-7	TRBD2	CASSQGTPFGSGSSYEQYF
TRBV2	TRBJ2-1	TRBD2	CASTGGRYYNEQFF
TRBV10-3	TRBJ2-2	TRBD2	CAISAASGNTGELFF
TRBV11-2	TRBJ2-7	TRBD2	CASSFQRESYEQYF
TRBV11-1	TRBJ2-1	TRBD1	CASSFLPVSGTGVGNEQFF
TRBV7-9	TRBJ2-4	-	CASRKSESGIQYF
TRBV7-9	TRBJ2-1	TRBD2	CASSFRTSGPYNEQFF
TRBV28	TRBJ2-5	-	CASSVGGSGETQYF
TRBV20-1	TRBJ2-7	-	CSAREKDTPSYEQYF
TRBV9	TRBJ2-1	-	CASSVTGATYNEQFF
TRBV27	TRBJ2-7	-	CASWTVVSYEQYF
TRBV5-1	TRBJ2-1	-	CASSLGRSVVSYNEQFF
TRBV10-3	TRBJ2-2	-	CAIKGTANTGELFF
TRBV27	TRBJ1-5	-	CASSLSRHPNQPQHF
TRBV7-2	TRBJ2-1	-	CASSVSESSYNEQFF
TRBV10-3	TRBJ2-1	-	CAISESALASNEQFF
TRBV5-1	TRBJ2-7	-	CASSPRGGAVEQYF
TRBV28	TRBJ2-5	-	CASTPWGTRPQETQYF
TRBV10-3	TRBJ2-7	TRBD2	CAISWTSGRLGSSYEQYF
TRBV9	TRBJ1-2	TRBD1	CASSVSGQDNGYTF
TRBV25-1	TRBJ1-2	-	CASSEFTGTRGGYTF
TRBV7-2	TRBJ2-3	-	CASSLDAGTSTDTQYF
TRBV28	TRBJ1-5	-	CASSLEGAGEVNQPQHF
TRBV2	TRBJ2-7	-	CASSERYGASEQYF
TRBV28	TRBJ1-6	-	CASSYDRSSYNSPLHF
TRBV7-8	TRBJ2-2	-	CASSLDRLNTGELFF
TRBV7-9	TRBJ2-5	-	CASSLKGGGAETQYF
TRBV24-1	TRBJ2-5	-	CATSERTPVTQYF
TRBV27	TRBJ1-1	-	CASSPRGFMNTEAFF
TRBV11-2	TRBJ2-3	-	CASSLARNTDTQYF
TRBV4-2	TRBJ1-2	-	CASSQDGVRPYGYTF
TRBV18	TRBJ2-2	-	CASSPPGHTNTGELFF
TRBV23-1	TRBJ2-7	-	CASSQSHQGGKSYEQYF
TRBV20-1	TRBJ2-3	-	CSARGVKNTDTQYF